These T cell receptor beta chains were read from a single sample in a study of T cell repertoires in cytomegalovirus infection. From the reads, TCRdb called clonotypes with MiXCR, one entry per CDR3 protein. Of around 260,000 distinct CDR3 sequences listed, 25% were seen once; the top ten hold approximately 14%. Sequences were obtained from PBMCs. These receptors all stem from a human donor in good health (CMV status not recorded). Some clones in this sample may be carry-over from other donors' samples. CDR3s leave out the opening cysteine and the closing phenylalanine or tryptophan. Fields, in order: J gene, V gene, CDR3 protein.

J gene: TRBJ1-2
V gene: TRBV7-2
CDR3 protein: ASLMTGNYGYT

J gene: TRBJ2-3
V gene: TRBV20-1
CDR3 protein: SARLADSTDTQY

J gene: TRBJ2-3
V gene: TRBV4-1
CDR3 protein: ASSQAPSGSTDTQY

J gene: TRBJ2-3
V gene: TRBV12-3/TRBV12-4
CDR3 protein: ASAITDTQY

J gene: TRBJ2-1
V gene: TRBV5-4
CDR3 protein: ASSLTQGDEQF

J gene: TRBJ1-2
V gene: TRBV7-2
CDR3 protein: ASSFDRVEGYT

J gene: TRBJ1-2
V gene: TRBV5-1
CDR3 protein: ASSPSGGSYGYT

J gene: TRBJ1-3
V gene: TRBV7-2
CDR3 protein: ASSWAVGQGSDTIY

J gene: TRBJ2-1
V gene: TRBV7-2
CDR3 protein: ASSWSTGLSYNEQF

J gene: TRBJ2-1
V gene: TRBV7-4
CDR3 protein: ASSLAGPRAQF

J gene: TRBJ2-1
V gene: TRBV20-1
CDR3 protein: SAEVLAGGPGSNEQF

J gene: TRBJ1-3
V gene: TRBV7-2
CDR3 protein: ASSIQGATGNTIY

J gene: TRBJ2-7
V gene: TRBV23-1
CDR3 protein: ASSQLPSDTAYEQY

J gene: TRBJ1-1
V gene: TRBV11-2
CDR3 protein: ASSPVYNTEAF

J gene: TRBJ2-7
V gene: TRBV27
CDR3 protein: ASSLLPLRTSGRAYEQY

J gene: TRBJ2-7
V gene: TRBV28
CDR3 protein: ASSSPYEQY

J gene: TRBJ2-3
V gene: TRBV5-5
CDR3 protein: ASSRGGQGPDTQY

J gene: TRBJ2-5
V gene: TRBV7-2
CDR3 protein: ASSWRVRDPGTQY

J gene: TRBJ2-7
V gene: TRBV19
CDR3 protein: ASSLRGAGGYEQY

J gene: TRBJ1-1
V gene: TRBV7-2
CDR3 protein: ASSRGRDTEAF

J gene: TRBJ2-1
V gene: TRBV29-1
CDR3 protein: SVYRGSAGSTGEQF

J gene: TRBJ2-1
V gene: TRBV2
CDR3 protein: ASSLKREQF

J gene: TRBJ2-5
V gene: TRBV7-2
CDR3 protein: ASSFGLAGETQY

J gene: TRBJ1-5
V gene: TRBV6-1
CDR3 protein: ASRTDRHFNQPQH

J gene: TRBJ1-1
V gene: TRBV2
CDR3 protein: ASRGTGSTEAF

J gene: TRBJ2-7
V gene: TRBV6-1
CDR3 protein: ATKAGLSSYEQY

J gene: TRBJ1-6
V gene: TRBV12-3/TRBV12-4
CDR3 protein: ASSQDGHNSPLH

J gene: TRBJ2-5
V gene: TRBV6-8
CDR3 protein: ASSGLSRASLQY

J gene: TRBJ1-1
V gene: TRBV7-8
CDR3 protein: ASSLLLGTEAF

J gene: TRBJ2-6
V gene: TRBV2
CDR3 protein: ANGRQGLSGANVLT

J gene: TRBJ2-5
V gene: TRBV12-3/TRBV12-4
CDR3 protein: ASSSGGAGETQY

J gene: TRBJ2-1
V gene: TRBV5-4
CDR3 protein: ASSLALAEDNEQF

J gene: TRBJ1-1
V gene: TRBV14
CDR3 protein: ASSKGINTEAF

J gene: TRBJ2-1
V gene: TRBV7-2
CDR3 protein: ASSRGTGGSNEQF

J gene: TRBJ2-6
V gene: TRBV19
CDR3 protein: ASRTQGQTSGANVLT